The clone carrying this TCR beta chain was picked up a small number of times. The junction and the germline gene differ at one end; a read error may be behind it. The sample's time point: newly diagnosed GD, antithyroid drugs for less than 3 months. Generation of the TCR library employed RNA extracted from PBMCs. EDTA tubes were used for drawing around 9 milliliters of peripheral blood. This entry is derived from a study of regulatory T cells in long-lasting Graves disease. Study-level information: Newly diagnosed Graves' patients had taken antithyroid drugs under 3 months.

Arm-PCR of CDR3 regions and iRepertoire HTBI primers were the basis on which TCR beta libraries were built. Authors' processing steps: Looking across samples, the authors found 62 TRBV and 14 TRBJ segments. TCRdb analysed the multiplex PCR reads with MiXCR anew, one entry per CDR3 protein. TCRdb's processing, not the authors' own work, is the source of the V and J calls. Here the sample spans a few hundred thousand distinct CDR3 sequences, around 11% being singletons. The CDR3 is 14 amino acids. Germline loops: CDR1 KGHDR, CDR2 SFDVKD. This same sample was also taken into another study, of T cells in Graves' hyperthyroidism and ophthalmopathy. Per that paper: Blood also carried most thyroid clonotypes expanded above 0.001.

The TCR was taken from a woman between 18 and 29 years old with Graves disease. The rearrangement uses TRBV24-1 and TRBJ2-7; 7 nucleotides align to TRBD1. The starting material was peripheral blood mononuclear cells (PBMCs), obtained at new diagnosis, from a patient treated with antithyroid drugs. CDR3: CATRPGTASYGQYF. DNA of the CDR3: TGTGCCACCCGTCCCGGGACAGCTTCCTACGGGCAGTACTTC.